This T cell receptor (beta chain) came from a study of regulatory T cells in long-lasting Graves disease. General study points: Newly diagnosed disease favored TRBV20-1 and TRBJ2-1 over persistent disease. Investigators studied peripheral blood only, not thyroid tissue.

The CDR3 has 15 amino acids. The germline gives CDR1 MNHEY, CDR2 SVGAGI. J lost 3 bases, V lost 4 bases, and 6 bases had no gene match. Researchers made TCR beta libraries by using iRepertoire HTBI primers and running Arm-PCR on CDR3 regions. TCRdb re-analysed the multiplex PCR reads in MiXCR, keeping a single row per CDR3 protein. The sample has 400,000 to 600,000 distinct CDR3 sequences, around a fifth seen once. This clonotype was observed a handful of times. Antigen unknown. Time point denoted: persistent/refractory GD, antithyroid drugs over 5 years with positive TRAb. Generation of the TCR library employed RNA extracted from PBMCs.

The starting material was peripheral blood mononuclear cells (PBMCs), obtained when the disease was refractory, from a patient treated with antithyroid drugs. The receptor was isolated from a female donor with Graves disease. This chain joins TRBV6-5 and TRBJ2-5; TRBD1 aligns across 9 bases. DNA of the CDR3: TGTGCCAGCAGTTCCCCACGGACAGGGGAAGAGACCCAGTACTTC. Translated, it gives CASSSPRTGEETQYF.